The 20 T cell receptor beta chains below all came from one sample that was sequenced in a study of blood T cell repertoires in COVID-19. Profiling relied on immunoSEQ multiplex PCR, and the TCRdb table lists in-frame clones only, not all of them. The table includes around 260,000 clones, 80% to 85% detected once. The specimen was peripheral blood. Every receptor here comes from a man in his 60s with acute or convalescent COVID-19.

The CDR3 region has the DNA TGTGCCATCAGTGATGCCCGATCTAGCGGGGGGTCGAACACCGGGGAGCTGTTTTTT. This sequence encodes CAISDARSSGGSNTGELFF. J is TRBJ2-2 and V is TRBV10-3, with TRBD2 identical over 11 bases. Germline V gene data show CDR1 as ENHRY and CDR2 as SYGVKD. V lost 3 bases and J lost 0; bases outside the gene matches: 9. This CDR3 is 19 amino acids long.

The chain uses TRBV10-3 and TRBJ1-4; no reliable D call. The germline gives CDR1 ENHRY, CDR2 SYGVKD. The CDR3 is 12 residues long. V lost 8 bases and J 6 bases, leaving 10 bases between the germline ends. The CDR3 here is CAIAAGDEKLFF. The DNA of the CDR3 is TGTGCCATCGCGGCCGGAGATGAAAAACTGTTTTTT.

The chain couples TRBV29-1 to TRBJ1-2; TRBD1 agrees at 9 bases. J was trimmed by 2 bases and V by 5 bases; bases with no gene match: 9. The CDR3 is made up of 15 amino acids. Germline V CDR1 and CDR2: SQVTM, ANQGSEA. CDR3 amino acids: CSVTQGQGSNYGYTF. In nucleotides, the CDR3 is TGCAGCGTTACCCAGGGACAGGGATCCAACTATGGCTACACCTTC.

V gene TRBV12-3 or TRBV12-4 combines with J gene TRBJ1-5; possible D gene TRBD1, 5 bases. Trimming stripped 2 bases from V and 6 bases from J, with 8 bases between. This CDR3 comprises 13 residues. CDR3 protein: CASSLQGLQPQHF. The CDR3, as DNA: TGTGCCAGCAGTTTACAGGGACTTCAGCCCCAGCATTTT.

The chain couples TRBV27 to TRBJ2-1; D unclear. Trimming took off 3 bases at V and 9 bases at J, with 15 bases between the two ends. The CDR3 is made up of 14 amino acids. Germline V gene sequence: CDR1 MNHEY, CDR2 SMNVEV (reference sequence). For the CDR3, the DNA is TGTGCCAGCAGTTTGGCCCAGACATTCGGTGAGCAGTTCTTC. Protein product: CASSLAQTFGEQFF.

The chain employs TRBV5-5 and TRBJ1-1; 9 bases agree with TRBD1. V lost 4 bases and J lost 1; bases outside the gene matches: 5. Germline CDR1 reads SGHKS; CDR2 reads YYEKEE (reference sequence). The CDR3 contains 15 residues. CDR3 nucleotide sequence: TGTGCCAGCAGCACACGGACAGGGGAGAACACTGAAGCTTTCTTT. It yields the protein CASSTRTGENTEAFF.

V is TRBV5-1 and J is TRBJ1-2; 8 bases agree with TRBD1. J lost 8 bases, V lost 7 bases, and 13 bases had no gene match. CDR3 length: 14 residues. Germline values: CDR1 SGHRS, CDR2 YFSETQ. The CDR3 spells CASRETGASRGYTF. CDR3 bases: TGCGCCAGCCGAGAGACAGGGGCAAGCCGAGGCTACACCTTC. Filled out from reference TRBV5-1 and TRBJ1-2, the complete variable domain reads KAGVTQTPRYLIKTRGQQVTLSCSPISGHRSVSWYQQTPGQGLQFLFEYFSETQRNKGNFPGRFSGRQFSNSRSEMNVSTLELGDSALYLCASRETGASRGYTFGSGTRLTVV.

The chain uses TRBV5-1 and TRBJ2-6; D might be TRBD2 (6 bases). Trimming pared 6 bases from V and 2 bases from J, leaving 18 bases between. From germline, CDR1 is SGHRS and CDR2 YFSETQ. This CDR3 has 17 amino acids. CDR3 DNA sequence: TGCGCCAGCACGGAAATACCTACGGGGGCTGGGGCCAACGTCCTGACTTTC. It codes for CASTEIPTGAGANVLTF.

This clone was counted a single time. The rearrangement links TRBV5-1 to TRBJ2-2, with 11 bases lining up with TRBD1. The CDR3 has 15 residues. CDR1 is SGHRS and CDR2 is YFSETQ in the germline V gene. With 7 bases clipped from V and 5 bases from J, the junction kept 7 bases outside the gene matches. The CDR3 loop is CASGGQGARTGELFF. In nucleotides, the CDR3 is TGCGCCAGCGGCGGACAGGGGGCTCGGACCGGGGAGCTGTTTTTT.

The V and J genes are TRBV7-3 and TRBJ2-3, with 9 bases lining up with TRBD1. This CDR3 comprises 13 residues. Germline CDR1 SGHTA, CDR2 FQGTGA. The V gene end was trimmed by 5 bases and the J gene end by 4 bases; junction bases not matched to a gene: 1. The CDR3 sequence: CASSRDRADTQYF. The CDR3, as DNA: TGTGCCAGCAGCCGGGACAGGGCAGATACGCAGTATTTT.

DNA of the CDR3: TGCGCCAGCAGCACGGACTCGCCATCCTACAATGAGCAGTTCTTC. It specifies CASSTDSPSYNEQFF. This chain joins TRBV5-1 and TRBJ2-1; D may be TRBD2 (5 bases). The ends were cut back, 4 bases at V and 1 base at J, with 12 bases in the middle. The CDR3 totals 15 residues. Germline-derived CDR1 and CDR2 are SGHRS and YFSETQ.

The chain employs TRBV7-3 and TRBJ2-3; 12 bases line up with TRBD2. The ends lost 2 bases at V and 0 bases at J; junction bases unmatched: 9. From germline, CDR1 is SGHTA and CDR2 FQGTGA. This CDR3 comprises 19 residues. CDR3 nucleotide sequence: TGTGCCAGCAGCTTATATCCGACTAGCGGGAGTATTAGCACAGATACGCAGTATTTT. Translation gives CASSLYPTSGSISTDTQYF.

This chain connects TRBV3-1 (or the pseudogene TRBV3-2) to TRBJ1-1; 9 bases map to TRBD1. The germline gives CDR1 LGHDT, CDR2 YNNKEL (reference sequence). The V gene end was trimmed by 1 base and the J gene end by 5 bases; junction bases not matched to a gene: 5. The CDR3 has 15 amino acids. CDR3 nucleotides: TGTGCCAGCAGCCAAGCGGGGACAGGGAGGACTGAAGCTTTCTTT. Its translation: CASSQAGTGRTEAFF.

V gene TRBV15 combines with J gene TRBJ2-1; D is unclear. Germline V gene data show CDR1 as LNHNV and CDR2 as YYDKDF (reference sequence). The CDR3 has 14 residues. V lost 5 bases to trimming and J lost 9 bases, with 17 bases between them. The CDR3 is CATSFRLIPGEQFF. Here the CDR3 DNA reads TGTGCCACCAGCTTCAGGTTAATCCCTGGTGAGCAGTTCTTC.

The chain carries TRBV7-6 and TRBJ2-3; 7 bases are a match to TRBD2. CDR1 and CDR2 (germline): SGHVS, FNYEAQ. CDR3 length equals 16 residues. Trimming took 6 bases from V and 3 from J; bases not matched to a gene: 12. CDR3 coding DNA: TGTGCCAGCAGTGATCCGGCGGGGGATGGGACAGATACGCAGTATTTT. Amino acid sequence: CASSDPAGDGTDTQYF.

The rearrangement joins TRBV5-4 to TRBJ2-5, with D tentatively TRBD2 (6 bases). The CDR3 contains 15 residues. Trimming pared 0 bases from V and 7 bases from J, leaving 16 bases between. Looked up from germline, CDR1 is SGHNT and CDR2 is YYREEE (reference sequence). The CDR3 reads CASSLEGGLGRTQYF. CDR3 in DNA: TGTGCCAGCAGCTTGGAGGGAGGCCTGGGGAGGACCCAGTACTTC.

The rearrangement links TRBV7-2 to TRBJ2-1; no clear D. The V end lost 2 bases, the J end lost 10 bases, and 21 bases lay between the germline ends. The germline gives CDR1 SGHTA, CDR2 FQGNSA. The CDR3 is made up of 16 amino acids. CDR3 residues: CASSLTPPGARYEQFF. The CDR3 DNA reads as TGTGCCAGCAGCTTAACCCCTCCCGGAGCGCGATACGAGCAGTTCTTC. Together with reference TRBV7-2 and TRBJ2-1, the CDR3 gives the full variable domain: GAGVSQSPSNKVTEKGKDVELRCDPISGHTALYWYRQSLGQGLEFLIYFQGNSAPDKSGLPSDRFSAERTGGSVSTLTIQRTQQEDSAVYLCASSLTPPGARYEQFFGPGTRLTVL.

V and J are TRBV19 and TRBJ2-7; weak D call: TRBD2 (6 bases). The V end was cut by 4 bases, the J end by 0 bases, with 7 bases between. In germline, CDR1 is LNHDA, CDR2 SQIVND (reference sequence). The CDR3 spans 13 residues. The CDR3 here is CASSRLDSYEQYF. Here the CDR3 DNA reads TGTGCCAGTAGTAGACTAGACTCCTACGAGCAGTACTTC.

The J gene is TRBJ2-1, the V gene TRBV10-3; 11 bases are shared with TRBD2. The CDR3 is 14 residues long. Germline lookup yields CDR1 ENHRY and CDR2 SYGVKD. The V segment lost 10 bases and the J segment 7 bases; nucleotides outside the gene matches: 9. CDR3 DNA: TGTGCCACCACACTAGCGGGAGCTATTAATGAGCAGTTCTTC. The encoded protein is CATTLAGAINEQFF.

The chain uses TRBV19 and TRBJ1-4; a possible D gene is TRBD1 (6 bases). V was pared by 6 bases and J by 4 bases, with 12 bases between. CDR3 size: 14 residues. Per the germline V gene, CDR1 is LNHDA and CDR2 is SQIVND (reference sequence). The CDR3 DNA reads as TGTGCCAGTAGGCCTACAGGGAATAATGAAAAACTGTTTTTT. As protein: CASRPTGNNEKLFF.